Listed below are T cell receptor beta chains from one sample, sequenced in a study of T cells in localized non-small cell lung cancer. This table comes from immunoSEQ multiplex PCR, and its TCRdb copy is limited to in-frame clones, with some not included. Among 2,500 or so clones listed, around 27% were seen once. Specimen: lung tumor tissue, collected before any cancer treatment. These TCRs come from an older female donor with stage I lung adenocarcinoma. The CDR3 runs from the conserved cysteine through the conserved F or W.

v_call: TRBV11-3
cdr3_length: 14
j_call: TRBJ2-3
cdr3_aa: CASSFQGRTDTQYF

v_call: TRBV11-3
cdr3_length: 14
j_call: TRBJ2-7
cdr3_aa: CASSLGQASYEQYF

v_call: TRBV7-4
cdr3_length: 13
j_call: TRBJ1-1
cdr3_aa: CASSLIQPIEAFF

v_call: TRBV11-3
cdr3_length: 14
j_call: TRBJ1-1
cdr3_aa: CASSSRTDNTEAFF

v_call: TRBV11-3
cdr3_length: 17
j_call: TRBJ1-1
cdr3_aa: CASSRESGQVHNTEAFF

v_call: TRBV4-1
cdr3_length: 14
j_call: TRBJ1-1
cdr3_aa: CASSHLRGNTEAFF

v_call: TRBV9
cdr3_length: 13
j_call: TRBJ2-7
cdr3_aa: CASVGTGTTGQYF

v_call: TRBV19
cdr3_length: 16
j_call: TRBJ2-1
cdr3_aa: CASSTGWGSSYNEQFF

v_call: TRBV11-3
cdr3_length: 15
j_call: TRBJ1-2
cdr3_aa: CASSLVRQDIGGYTF

v_call: TRBV11-3
cdr3_length: 15
j_call: TRBJ1-1
cdr3_aa: CASSSPAGLNTEAFF

v_call: TRBV10-2
cdr3_length: 15
j_call: TRBJ2-2
cdr3_aa: CASSPTGSNTGELFF

v_call: TRBV15
cdr3_length: 19
j_call: TRBJ2-2
cdr3_aa: CATSRVAAGAMWNTGELFF

v_call: TRBV19
cdr3_length: 15
j_call: TRBJ2-5
cdr3_aa: CASSIGGGHQETQYF

v_call: TRBV11-3
cdr3_length: 15
j_call: TRBJ2-7
cdr3_aa: CASSLNSGSRYEQYF

v_call: TRBV19
cdr3_length: 13
j_call: TRBJ2-7
cdr3_aa: CASSIGPSYEQYF

v_call: TRBV11-1
cdr3_length: 16
j_call: TRBJ2-5
cdr3_aa: CASSAPGPSVSETQYF

v_call: TRBV11-3
cdr3_length: 14
j_call: TRBJ2-2
cdr3_aa: CASTPGGRARELFF

v_call: TRBV29-1
cdr3_length: 14
j_call: TRBJ2-1
cdr3_aa: CSALQGWTYNEQFF

v_call: TRBV29-1
cdr3_length: 14
j_call: TRBJ1-1
cdr3_aa: CSVWGRQGSTEAFF

v_call: TRBV28
cdr3_length: 15
j_call: TRBJ2-5
cdr3_aa: CASSLGGRNQETQYF

v_call: TRBV9
cdr3_length: 15
j_call: TRBJ2-7
cdr3_aa: CASSARGGSAYEQYF

v_call: TRBV6-8
cdr3_length: 15
j_call: TRBJ2-7
cdr3_aa: CASSYADRGLYEQYF

v_call: TRBV19
cdr3_length: 13
j_call: TRBJ1-2
cdr3_aa: CASTPAGEYGYTF

v_call: TRBV11-3
cdr3_length: 14
j_call: TRBJ1-2
cdr3_aa: CASSPRAGFYGYTF

v_call: TRBV5-1
cdr3_length: 14
j_call: TRBJ2-2
cdr3_aa: CASRGQGGTGELFF

v_call: TRBV10-3
cdr3_length: 12
j_call: TRBJ1-1
cdr3_aa: CAISESGAEAFF

v_call: TRBV19
cdr3_length: 13
j_call: TRBJ1-2
cdr3_aa: CASSSDRNYGYTF

v_call: TRBV19
cdr3_length: 14
j_call: TRBJ1-1
cdr3_aa: CASRLGQPNTEAFF

v_call: TRBV29-1
cdr3_length: 13
j_call: TRBJ1-1
cdr3_aa: CSVAWTGNTEAFF

v_call: TRBV6-8
cdr3_length: 14
j_call: TRBJ1-1
cdr3_aa: CASKYDTRNTEAFF

v_call: TRBV30
cdr3_length: 11
j_call: TRBJ1-6
cdr3_aa: CAFKGGSPLHF

v_call: TRBV5-1
cdr3_length: 17
j_call: TRBJ1-1
cdr3_aa: CASSLGSTGGQNTEAFF

v_call: TRBV19
cdr3_length: 14
j_call: TRBJ2-7
cdr3_aa: CASSIDHSGNEQYF

v_call: TRBV16
cdr3_length: 17
j_call: TRBJ1-6
cdr3_aa: CASRKYWSYPNNSPLHF

v_call: TRBV29-1
cdr3_length: 13
j_call: TRBJ1-2
cdr3_aa: CSAQQGAGYGYTF

v_call: TRBV28
cdr3_length: 14
j_call: TRBJ2-7
cdr3_aa: CASSLLAGGYEQYF

v_call: TRBV6-8
cdr3_length: 14
j_call: TRBJ1-1
cdr3_aa: CASSFRQGDTEAFF

v_call: TRBV19
cdr3_length: 14
j_call: TRBJ1-1
cdr3_aa: CASSTTPLNTEAFF

v_call: TRBV28
cdr3_length: 15
j_call: TRBJ2-1
cdr3_aa: CASSSGSSGDNEQFF

v_call: TRBV29-1
cdr3_length: 14
j_call: TRBJ1-1
cdr3_aa: CSVTYRPQNTEAFF

v_call: TRBV19
cdr3_length: 14
j_call: TRBJ2-7
cdr3_aa: CASSSRYNSYEQYF

v_call: TRBV2
cdr3_length: 15
j_call: TRBJ2-7
cdr3_aa: CASSATEGASYEQYF

v_call: TRBV4-1
cdr3_length: 15
j_call: TRBJ2-7
cdr3_aa: CASSQVWGQIYEQYF

v_call: TRBV6-8
cdr3_length: 16
j_call: TRBJ2-1
cdr3_aa: CASNFGGTGRNNEQFF

v_call: TRBV30
cdr3_length: 13
j_call: TRBJ1-5
cdr3_aa: CAARAGRNQPQHF

v_call: TRBV10-2
cdr3_length: 16
j_call: TRBJ2-7
cdr3_aa: CASSEASGLAGYEQYF